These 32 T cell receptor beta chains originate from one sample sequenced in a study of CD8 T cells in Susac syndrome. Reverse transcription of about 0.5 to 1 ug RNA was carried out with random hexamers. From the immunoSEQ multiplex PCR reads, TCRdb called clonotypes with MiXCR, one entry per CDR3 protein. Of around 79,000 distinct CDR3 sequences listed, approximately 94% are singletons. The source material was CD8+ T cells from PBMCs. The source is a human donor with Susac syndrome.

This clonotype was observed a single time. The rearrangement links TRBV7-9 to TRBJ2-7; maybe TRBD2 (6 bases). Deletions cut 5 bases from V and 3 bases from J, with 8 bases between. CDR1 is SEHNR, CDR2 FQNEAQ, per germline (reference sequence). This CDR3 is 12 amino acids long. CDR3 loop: CASSRDFYEQYF. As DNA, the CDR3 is TGTGCCAGCAGCCGGGACTTCTACGAGCAGTACTTC.

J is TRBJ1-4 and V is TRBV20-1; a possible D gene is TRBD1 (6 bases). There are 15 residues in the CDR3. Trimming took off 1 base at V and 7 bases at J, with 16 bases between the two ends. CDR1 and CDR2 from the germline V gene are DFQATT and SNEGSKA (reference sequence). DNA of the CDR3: TGCAGTGCTAGAGCCCCGGGGGCTGCTGGTGAAAAACTGTTTTTT. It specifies CSARAPGAAGEKLFF.

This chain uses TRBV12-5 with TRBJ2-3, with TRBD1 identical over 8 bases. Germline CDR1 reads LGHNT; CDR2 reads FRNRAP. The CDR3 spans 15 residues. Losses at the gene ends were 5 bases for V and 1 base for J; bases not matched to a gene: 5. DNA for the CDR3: TGTGCTAGTGGTCTCCGGGACAGGCGCACAGATACGCAGTATTTT. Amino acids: CASGLRDRRTDTQYF.

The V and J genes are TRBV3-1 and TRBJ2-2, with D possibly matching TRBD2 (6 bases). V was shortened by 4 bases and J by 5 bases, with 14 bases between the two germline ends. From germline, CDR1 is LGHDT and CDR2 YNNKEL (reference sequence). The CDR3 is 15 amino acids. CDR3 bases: TGTGCCAGCAGCCGGGGGACTGTAGAAACCGGGGAGCTGTTTTTT. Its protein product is CASSRGTVETGELFF.

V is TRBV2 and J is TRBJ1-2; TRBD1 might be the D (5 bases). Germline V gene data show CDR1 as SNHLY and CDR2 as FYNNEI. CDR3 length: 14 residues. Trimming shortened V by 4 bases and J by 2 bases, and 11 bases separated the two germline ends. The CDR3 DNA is TGTGCCAGCAGTGTGGGACGTCGGAACTATGGCTACACCTTC. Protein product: CASSVGRRNYGYTF.

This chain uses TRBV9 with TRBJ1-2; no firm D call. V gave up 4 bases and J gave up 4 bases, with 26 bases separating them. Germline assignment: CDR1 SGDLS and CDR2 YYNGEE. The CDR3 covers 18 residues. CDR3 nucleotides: TGTGCCAGCAGCTCACCACTTGATGGCCGGACGGCCGGCTATGGCTACACCTTC. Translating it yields CASSSPLDGRTAGYGYTF.

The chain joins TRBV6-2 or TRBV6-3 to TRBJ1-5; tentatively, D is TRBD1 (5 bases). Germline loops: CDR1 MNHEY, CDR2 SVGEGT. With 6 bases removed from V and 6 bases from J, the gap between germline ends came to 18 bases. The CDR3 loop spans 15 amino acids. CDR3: CASSPREGSAQPQHF. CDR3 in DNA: TGTGCCAGCAGCCCCAGGGAGGGGTCAGCTCAGCCCCAGCATTTT.

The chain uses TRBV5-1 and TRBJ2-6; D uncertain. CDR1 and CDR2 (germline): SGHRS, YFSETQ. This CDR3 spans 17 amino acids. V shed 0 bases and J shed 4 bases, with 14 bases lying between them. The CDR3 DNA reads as TGCGCCAGCAGCTTGGCTGGCCCCAAGACAGGGGCCAACGTCCTGACTTTC. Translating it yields CASSLAGPKTGANVLTF.

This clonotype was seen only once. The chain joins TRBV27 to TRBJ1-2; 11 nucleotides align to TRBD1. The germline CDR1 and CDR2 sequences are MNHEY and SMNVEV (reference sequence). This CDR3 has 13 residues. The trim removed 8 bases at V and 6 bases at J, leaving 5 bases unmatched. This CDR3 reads CASGGQGANGYTF. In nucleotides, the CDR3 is TGTGCCAGCGGCGGACAGGGGGCGAATGGCTACACCTTC.

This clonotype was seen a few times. Here the CDR3 reads CSVFVYPEGYEQYF. The CDR3 region has the DNA TGCAGCGTCTTCGTCTACCCCGAGGGCTACGAGCAGTACTTC. The chain links TRBV29-1 to TRBJ2-7; D is possibly TRBD2 (5 bases). Trimming cost V 6 bases and J 3 bases, with 18 bases left between them. Germline assignment: CDR1 SQVTM and CDR2 ANQGSEA. CDR3 length: 14 amino acids.

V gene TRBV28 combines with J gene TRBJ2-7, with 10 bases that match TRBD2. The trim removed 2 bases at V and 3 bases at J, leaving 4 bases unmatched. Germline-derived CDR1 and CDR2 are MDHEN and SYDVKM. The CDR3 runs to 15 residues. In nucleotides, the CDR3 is TGTGCCAGCAGTTTAACAGCTAGCGGGGGCTACGAGCAGTACTTC. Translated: CASSLTASGGYEQYF.

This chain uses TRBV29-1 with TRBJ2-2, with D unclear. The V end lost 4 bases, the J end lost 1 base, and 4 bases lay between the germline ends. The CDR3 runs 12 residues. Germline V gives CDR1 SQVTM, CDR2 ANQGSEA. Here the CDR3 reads CSVVGNTGELFF. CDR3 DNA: TGCAGCGTTGTGGGGAACACCGGGGAGCTGTTTTTT.

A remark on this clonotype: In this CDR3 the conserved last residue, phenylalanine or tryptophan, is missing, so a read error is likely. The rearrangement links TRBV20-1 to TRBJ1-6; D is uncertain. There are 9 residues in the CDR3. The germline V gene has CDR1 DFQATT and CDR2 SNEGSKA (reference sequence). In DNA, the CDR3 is TGCATCCACAGTCTACCCCTCCACCTT. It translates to CIHSLPLHL.

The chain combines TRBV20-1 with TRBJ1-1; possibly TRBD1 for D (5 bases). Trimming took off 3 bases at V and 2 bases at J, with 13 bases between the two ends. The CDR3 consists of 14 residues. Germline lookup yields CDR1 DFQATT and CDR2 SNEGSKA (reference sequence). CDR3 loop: CSASPGDGNTEAFF. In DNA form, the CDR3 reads TGCAGTGCTAGCCCCGGGGACGGAAACACTGAAGCTTTCTTT.

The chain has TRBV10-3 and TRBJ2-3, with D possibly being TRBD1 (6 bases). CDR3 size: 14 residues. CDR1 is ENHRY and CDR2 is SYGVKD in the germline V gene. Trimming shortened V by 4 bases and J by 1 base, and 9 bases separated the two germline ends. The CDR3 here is CAISGGRGTDTQYF. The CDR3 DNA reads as TGTGCCATCAGTGGGGGGCGGGGCACAGATACGCAGTATTTT.

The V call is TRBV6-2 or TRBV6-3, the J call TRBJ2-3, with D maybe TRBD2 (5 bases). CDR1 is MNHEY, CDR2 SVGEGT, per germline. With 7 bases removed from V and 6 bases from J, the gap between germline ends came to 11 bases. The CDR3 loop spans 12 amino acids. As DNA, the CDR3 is TGTGCCAGCAAAGGACTCCCCGATACGCAGTATTTT. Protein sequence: CASKGLPDTQYF.

CDR3 amino acids: CASSPYRGPTDTQYF. The CDR3, as DNA: TGTGCCAGCAGCCCTTACAGGGGGCCCACAGATACGCAGTATTTT. J is TRBJ2-3 and V is TRBV11-2, with TRBD1 matching over 9 bases. The CDR3 has 15 residues. After removal of 5 bases from V and 2 bases from J, the junction contained 5 bases not matched to a gene. The germline V gene encodes CDR1 SGHAT and CDR2 FQNNGV. The full variable domain, rest sourced from reference TRBV11-2 and TRBJ2-3, is EAGVAQSPRYKIIEKRQSVAFWCNPISGHATLYWYQQILGQGPKLLIQFQNNGVVDDSQLPKDRFSAERLKGVDSTLKIQPAKLEDSAVYLCASSPYRGPTDTQYFGPGTRLTVL.

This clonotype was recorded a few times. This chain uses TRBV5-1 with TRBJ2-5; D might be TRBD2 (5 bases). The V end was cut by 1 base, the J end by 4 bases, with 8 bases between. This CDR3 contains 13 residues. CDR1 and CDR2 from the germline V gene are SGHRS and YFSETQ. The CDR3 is CASSLFGGETQYF. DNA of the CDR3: TGCGCCAGCAGCTTGTTCGGAGGAGAGACCCAGTACTTC.

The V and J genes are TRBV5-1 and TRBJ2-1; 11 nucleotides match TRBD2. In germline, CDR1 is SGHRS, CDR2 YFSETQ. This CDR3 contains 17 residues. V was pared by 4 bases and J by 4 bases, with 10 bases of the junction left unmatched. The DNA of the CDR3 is TGCGCCAGCAGCGGGGAGACTAGCGGGGACTTTTACAATGAGCAGTTCTTC. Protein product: CASSGETSGDFYNEQFF.

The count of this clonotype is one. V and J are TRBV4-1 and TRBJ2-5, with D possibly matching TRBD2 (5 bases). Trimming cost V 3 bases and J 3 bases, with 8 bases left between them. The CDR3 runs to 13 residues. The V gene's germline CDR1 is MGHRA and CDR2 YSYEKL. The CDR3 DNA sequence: TGCGCCAGCAGCCAGGGGAGCGAAGAGACCCAGTACTTC. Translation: CASSQGSEETQYF.

The CDR3 coding sequence is TGTGCCACCAGCAGAGTCGACAGGGTTGAAAAACTGTTTTTT. The encoded protein is CATSRVDRVEKLFF. The chain employs TRBV15 and TRBJ1-4; TRBD1 agrees at 7 bases. The CDR3 extends over 14 amino acids. Trimming took 1 base from V and 7 from J; bases not matched to a gene: 3. Germline CDR1 is LNHNV and CDR2 is YYDKDF (reference sequence).

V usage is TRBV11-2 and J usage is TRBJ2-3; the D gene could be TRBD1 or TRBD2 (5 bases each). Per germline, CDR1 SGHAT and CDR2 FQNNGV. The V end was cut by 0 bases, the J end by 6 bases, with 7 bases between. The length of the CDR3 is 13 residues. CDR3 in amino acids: CASSLEWGDTQYF. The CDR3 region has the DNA TGTGCCAGCAGCTTAGAATGGGGGGATACGCAGTATTTT. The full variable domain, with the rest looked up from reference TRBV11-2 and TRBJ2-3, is EAGVAQSPRYKIIEKRQSVAFWCNPISGHATLYWYQQILGQGPKLLIQFQNNGVVDDSQLPKDRFSAERLKGVDSTLKIQPAKLEDSAVYLCASSLEWGDTQYFGPGTRLTVL.

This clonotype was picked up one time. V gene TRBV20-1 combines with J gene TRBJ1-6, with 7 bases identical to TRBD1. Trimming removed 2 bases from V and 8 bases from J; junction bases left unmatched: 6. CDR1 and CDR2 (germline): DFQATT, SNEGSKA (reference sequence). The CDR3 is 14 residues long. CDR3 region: CSARSSTGDSPLHF. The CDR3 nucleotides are TGCAGTGCTAGATCGTCAACAGGGGATTCACCCCTCCACTTT.

CDR3 region: CASRVSFNQPQHF. The CDR3 nucleotides are TGTGCCAGCAGGGTCTCCTTCAATCAGCCCCAGCATTTT. The chain uses TRBV27 and TRBJ1-5; no clear D gene. Between the trimmed V and J ends, which lost 6 bases and 3 bases, there was a span of 9 bases. Germline CDR1 and CDR2: MNHEY and SMNVEV (reference sequence). The CDR3 covers 13 residues.

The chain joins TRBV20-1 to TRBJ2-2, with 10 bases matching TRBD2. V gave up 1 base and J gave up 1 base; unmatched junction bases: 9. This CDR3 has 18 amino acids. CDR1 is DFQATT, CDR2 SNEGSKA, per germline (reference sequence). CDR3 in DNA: TGCAGTGCTAGAGCATATGCTAGCGGGGGCCGGAACACCGGGGAGCTGTTTTTT. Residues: CSARAYASGGRNTGELFF.

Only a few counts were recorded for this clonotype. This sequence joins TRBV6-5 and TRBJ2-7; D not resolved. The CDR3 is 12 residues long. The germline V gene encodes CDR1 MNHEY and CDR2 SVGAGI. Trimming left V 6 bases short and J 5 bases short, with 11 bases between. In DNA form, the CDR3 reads TGTGCCAGCAGCCCCAGTGGCAACGAGCAGTACTTC. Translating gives CASSPSGNEQYF.

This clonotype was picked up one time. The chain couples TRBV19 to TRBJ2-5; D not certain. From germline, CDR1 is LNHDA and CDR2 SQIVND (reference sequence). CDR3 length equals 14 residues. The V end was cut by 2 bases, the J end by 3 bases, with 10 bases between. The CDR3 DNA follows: TGTGCCAGTAGTATAAAGTCGGAGAAAGAGACCCAGTACTTC. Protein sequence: CASSIKSEKETQYF.

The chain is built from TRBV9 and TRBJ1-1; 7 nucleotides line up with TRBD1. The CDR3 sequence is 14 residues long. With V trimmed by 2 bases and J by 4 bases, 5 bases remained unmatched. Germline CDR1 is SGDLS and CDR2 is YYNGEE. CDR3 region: CASSVDRVATEAFF. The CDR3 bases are TGTGCCAGCAGCGTCGACAGGGTAGCCACTGAAGCTTTCTTT.

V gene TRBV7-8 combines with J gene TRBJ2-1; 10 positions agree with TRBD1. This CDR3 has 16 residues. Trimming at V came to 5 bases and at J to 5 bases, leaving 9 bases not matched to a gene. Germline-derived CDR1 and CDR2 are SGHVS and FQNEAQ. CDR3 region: CASSPTGTGDNNEQFF. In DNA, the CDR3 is TGTGCCAGCAGCCCTACCGGGACAGGGGACAACAATGAGCAGTTCTTC.

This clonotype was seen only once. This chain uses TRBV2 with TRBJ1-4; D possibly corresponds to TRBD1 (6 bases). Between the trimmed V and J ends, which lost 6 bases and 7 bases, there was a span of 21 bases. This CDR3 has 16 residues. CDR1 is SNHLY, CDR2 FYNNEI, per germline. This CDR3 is CASSPRGGDYREKLFF. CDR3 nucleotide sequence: TGTGCCAGCAGCCCCCGAGGGGGGGATTACCGTGAAAAACTGTTTTTT. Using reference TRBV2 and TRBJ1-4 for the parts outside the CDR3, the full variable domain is EPEVTQTPSHQVTQMGQEVILRCVPISNHLYFYWYRQILGQKVEFLVSFYNNEISEKSEIFDDQFSVERPDGSNFTLKIRSTKLEDSAMYFCASSPRGGDYREKLFFGSGTQLSVL.

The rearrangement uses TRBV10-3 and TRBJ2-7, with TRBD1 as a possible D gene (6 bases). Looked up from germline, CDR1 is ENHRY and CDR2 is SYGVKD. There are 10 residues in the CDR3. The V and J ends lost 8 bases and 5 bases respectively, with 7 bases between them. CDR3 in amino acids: CAIGGNEQYF. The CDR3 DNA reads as TGTGCCATCGGGGGCAACGAGCAGTACTTC.

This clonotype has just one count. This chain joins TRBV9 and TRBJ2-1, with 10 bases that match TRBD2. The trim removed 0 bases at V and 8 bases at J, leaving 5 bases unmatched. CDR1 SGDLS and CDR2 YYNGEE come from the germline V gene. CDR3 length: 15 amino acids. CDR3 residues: CASSVASGGADEQFF. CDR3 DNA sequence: TGTGCCAGCAGCGTAGCAAGCGGGGGGGCAGATGAGCAGTTCTTC. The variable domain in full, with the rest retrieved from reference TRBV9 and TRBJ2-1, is DSGVTQTPKHLITATGQRVTLRCSPRSGDLSVYWYQQSLDQGLQFLIQYYNGEERAKGNILERFSAQQFPDLHSELNLSSLELGDSALYFCASSVASGGADEQFFGPGTRLTVL.